This T cell receptor beta chain is drawn from a study of T-cell reconstitution after alpha-beta-depleted transplantation in children. Unique molecular identifiers were used to barcode this TCRbeta library. TCRdb called the PCR reads again in MiXCR, with one record for every CDR3 protein. The repertoire holds 300,000 to 400,000 distinct CDR3 sequences, with approximately 23% as singletons. CDR3 length: 14 amino acids. The germline V and J ends were trimmed by 5 bases and 0 bases, with 13 bases remaining between them. CDR1 is DFQATT and CDR2 is SNEGSKA in the germline V gene (reference sequence). This clonotype came up a few times. Its target is not known. Study results and caveats: From newly produced T cells came most of the T-cell counts and diversity one year after transplant. Some patients' high day-60 TCRbeta diversity was attributed to recipient cells surviving conditioning.

The receptor was isolated from a male patient between 5 and 17 years old who had a stem cell transplant for acute lymphoblastic leukemia, so the T cells may come from the graft donor. The sample in question was PBMCs, mostly from graft donor cells, obtained 180 days after TCRalphabeta/CD19-depleted stem cell transplant. The V gene is TRBV20-1, the J gene TRBJ1-1, with D maybe TRBD1 (5 bases). The CDR3 spells CSASRGPLNTEAFF. The CDR3 bases are TGCAGTGCTTCTAGGGGACCCTTGAACACTGAAGCTTTCTTT.